This T cell receptor beta chain derives from a study of T cell responses to AZD1222 COVID-19 vaccine. Study outcomes and limitations: Of the AZD1222 recipients, only five to seven were seropositive at baseline. Only after the peak T cell response were repertoires sampled. Unmutated variant regions reportedly attract nearly half of all spike-specific TCRs. Across the whole spike, CD4 TCRs peaked at regions 160-218 and 743-854.

To note about this clone: Its antigen is unknown.

Sequencing used immunoSEQ multiplex PCR; TCRdb keeps in-frame clones, though not all of them. Of approximately 170,000 clones in the sample, around 93% were seen once. CDR3 length: 13 amino acids. Germline V gene data show CDR1 as MDHEN and CDR2 as SYDVKM. V lost 3 bases, J lost 8 bases, and 10 bases lay in between. Sequences were derived from peripheral blood, sampled on day 0 of AZD1222 vaccination. This sequence originates from an adult in good health. The chain is built from TRBV28 and TRBJ1-4, with a weak D call TRBD1 (5 bases). The CDR3 coding sequence is TGTGCCAGCAGTTTGTCCGGGGGGGAAAAACTGTTTTTT. Residues: CASSLSGGEKLFF.